A selection of T cell receptor beta chains follows, all from one sample in a study of vaccination effects on CD4 cells after COVID-19. These TCRs are of unknown antigen specificity. Assay used: immunoSEQ multiplex PCR; TCRdb lists only in-frame clones, some missing. The sample has about 32,000 clones; 72% are singletons. Sequenced material: CD4+ T cells from PBMCs cultured with HCoV-229E spike peptides, taken after COVID-19 vaccination. The receptors derive from a human donor who received a COVID-19 vaccine. CDR3s include the opening cysteine and the closing phenylalanine or tryptophan. Fields, in order: V gene, J gene, clone size, D gene, CDR3 protein, CDR3 DNA. D genes are given only for firm matches. Size is omitted from some rows. Given values are once, few, many or a class for expanded clones.

TRBV6-5	TRBJ1-3	-	TRBD1	CASSYDGTGVYSTIYF	TGTGCCAGCAGTTATGATGGAACAGGGGTCTACTCCACCATATATTTT
TRBV4-2	TRBJ1-1	-	-	CASSQELQNTEAFF	TGTGCCAGCAGCCAAGAACTGCAGAACACTGAAGCTTTCTTT
TRBV4-1	TRBJ1-4	few	-	CASSQVGHNEKLFF	TGCGCCAGCAGCCAAGTAGGACACAATGAAAAACTGTTTTTT
TRBV7-9	TRBJ1-1	-	-	CASSLRQNTEAFF	TGTGCCAGCAGCTTGAGACAGAATACTGAAGCTTTCTTT
TRBV4-1	TRBJ1-3	-	TRBD1	CASSHIDRGGSTGNTIYF	TGCGCCAGCAGCCATATCGACAGGGGCGGTTCAACTGGAAACACCATATATTTT
TRBV6-5	TRBJ1-2	-	TRBD1	CASRRRQGAYGYTF	TGTGCCAGCAGACGACGACAGGGGGCGTATGGCTACACCTTC
TRBV10-1	TRBJ2-7	few	TRBD1	CASSPPGTGNYEQYF	TGCGCCAGCAGTCCCCCCGGGACAGGGAACTACGAGCAGTACTTC
TRBV6-6	TRBJ1-5	few	-	CASSYSGGVSQPQHF	TGTGCCAGCAGTTACTCTGGGGGGGTTAGTCAGCCCCAGCATTTT
TRBV10-2	TRBJ2-2	-	-	CASRAPSGGGELFF	TGCGCCAGCCGAGCCCCTAGTGGTGGCGGGGAGCTGTTTTTT
TRBV20-1	TRBJ1-5	-	TRBD1	CSASQGQGNNQPQHF	TGCAGTGCTAGTCAGGGACAGGGTAACAATCAGCCCCAGCATTTT
TRBV25-1	TRBJ2-2	few	-	CASSDPPDGELFF	TGTGCCAGCAGTGACCCGCCAGACGGGGAGCTGTTTTTT
TRBV7-9	TRBJ2-2	-	-	CASSYAWNTGELFF	TGTGCCAGCAGCTACGCCTGGAACACCGGGGAGCTGTTTTTT
TRBV6-1	TRBJ2-6	-	-	CASSEEGSGANVLTF	TGTGCCAGCAGTGAAGAGGGCTCTGGGGCCAACGTCCTGACTTTC
TRBV6-1	TRBJ1-2	-	-	CASSEGGTGGNYGYTF	TGTGCCAGCAGTGAAGGTGGTACAGGCGGAAACTATGGCTACACCTTC
TRBV7-9	TRBJ2-5	-	-	CASSLVFGGTETQYF	TGTGCCAGCAGCTTAGTGTTTGGGGGTACGGAGACCCAGTACTTC
TRBV5-6	TRBJ2-2	-	TRBD1	CASSLGGSGGASGELFF	TGTGCCAGCAGCTTGGGCGGGTCAGGGGGCGCTTCCGGGGAGCTGTTTTTT
TRBV7-2	TRBJ1-1	-	TRBD1	CASSFRTGNTEAFF	TGTGCCAGCAGCTTTCGGACAGGGAACACTGAAGCTTTCTTT
TRBV12-3/TRBV12-4	TRBJ1-1	-	TRBD1	CASSLAQGAQAFF	TGTGCCAGCAGTTTAGCACAGGGGGCGCAAGCTTTCTTT
TRBV7-9	TRBJ2-3	-	-	CASSSPGSTDTQYF	TGTGCCAGCAGCTCCCCCGGGAGCACAGATACGCAGTATTTT
TRBV3-1/TRBV3-2	TRBJ1-3	few	-	CASSQQGNTIYF	TGTGCCAGCAGCCAACAGGGAAACACCATATATTTT
TRBV9	TRBJ2-1	once	TRBD1	CASSGGPGQLGNEQFF	TGTGCCAGCAGCGGCGGACCGGGACAGTTAGGCAATGAGCAGTTCTTC
TRBV18	TRBJ2-5	few	TRBD2	CASSPIAGSQETQYF	TGTGCCAGCTCACCAATAGCGGGGAGCCAAGAGACCCAGTACTTC
TRBV27	TRBJ2-7	-	-	CASSLTATYGYEQYF	TGTGCCAGCAGTTTAACGGCAACCTACGGGTACGAGCAGTACTTC
TRBV4-1	TRBJ1-5	-	TRBD1	CASSQASGQGTHQPQHF	TGCGCCAGCAGCCAAGCGTCCGGACAGGGTACACATCAGCCCCAGCATTTT
TRBV6-5	TRBJ2-5	-	TRBD1	CASRWDRGRRETQYF	TGTGCCAGCAGATGGGACAGGGGGCGCCGGGAGACCCAGTACTTC
TRBV5-1	TRBJ1-6	few	-	CASSFNSPSANSPLHF	TGCGCCAGCAGCTTTAATTCTCCCAGTGCTAATTCACCCCTCCACTTT
TRBV20-1	TRBJ1-1	-	TRBD1	CSARLDRSAFF	TGCAGTGCTAGATTGGACAGGAGCGCTTTCTTT
TRBV25-1	TRBJ1-4	-	-	CASSEGGVFGKLFF	TGTGCCAGCAGTGAAGGAGGGGTTTTCGGGAAACTGTTTTTT
TRBV3-1/TRBV3-2	TRBJ2-7	-	-	CASTGETDEQYF	TGTGCCAGTACCGGGGAAACCGACGAGCAGTACTTC